This paragraph covers one TCR beta chain sequence. This entry belongs to a study of cytomegalovirus exposure and HLA in healthy donors. At the level of the study: Among the roughly 430 genotyped donors, about 81% were placed in the Caucasian-associated ancestry cluster.

The CDR3 is 14 amino acids. J was trimmed by 6 bases and V by 3 bases; bases with no gene match: 6. Germline values: CDR1 KGHSH, CDR2 LQKENI. This cohort consisted of healthy bone marrow donors. Likely unrecorded immune exposures existed in these nominally healthy donors. The PCR ran on 60 Vbeta and 13 Jbeta primers. Libraries were prepared by immunoSEQ multiplex PCR; TCRdb keeps only in-frame clonotypes and omits some of them. The sample records roughly 130,000 clones, under 85% being singletons. The source material was PBMCs. The chain couples TRBV18 to TRBJ2-5; 8 positions agree with TRBD1. This receptor was identified in a man between 18 and 35 years old in good health and CMV-seronegative. The CDR3 loop reads CASSPGQGVKTQYF. The CDR3 DNA reads as TGTGCCAGCTCACCCGGACAGGGAGTGAAGACCCAGTACTTC.